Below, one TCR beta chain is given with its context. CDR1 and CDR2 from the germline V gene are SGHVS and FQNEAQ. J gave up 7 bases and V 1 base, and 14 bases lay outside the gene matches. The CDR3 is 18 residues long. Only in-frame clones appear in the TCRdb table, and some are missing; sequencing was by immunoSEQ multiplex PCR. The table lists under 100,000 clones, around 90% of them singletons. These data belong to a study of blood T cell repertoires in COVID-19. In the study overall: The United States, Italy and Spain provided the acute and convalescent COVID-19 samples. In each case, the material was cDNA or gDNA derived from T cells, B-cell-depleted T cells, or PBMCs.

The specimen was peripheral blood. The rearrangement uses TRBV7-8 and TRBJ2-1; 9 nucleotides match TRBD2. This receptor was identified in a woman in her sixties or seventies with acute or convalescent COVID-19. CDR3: CASSLDSHLAGRGNEQFF. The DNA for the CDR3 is TGTGCCAGCAGCTTAGACTCCCATCTAGCGGGAAGGGGGAATGAGCAGTTCTTC.